The rows below give T cell receptor beta chains drawn from one sample of a study of cytomegalovirus exposure and HLA in healthy donors. TCRdb's table, derived via immunoSEQ multiplex PCR, lists solely in-frame clones and lacks some. The sample comprises about 120,000 clones, about 85% of which are singletons, and 2% to 2.5% rests with the top ten. The sequenced material came from PBMCs. The receptors stem from a young woman in good health and CMV-seronegative. Each CDR3 is given with its conserved first and last residue. The D gene is left open where the match is weak. Clone size, where shown, is once, few, many, or a class for clones that have expanded.

CASSYSWTAGNTIYF	TGTGCCAGCAGTTACTCCTGGACAGCTGGAAACACCATATATTTT	-	TRBV6-5	TRBJ1-3	once
CASSLVRGLSSYEQYF	TGTGCCAGCAGCTTGGTGCGGGGACTGAGCTCCTACGAGCAGTACTTC	-	TRBV5-6	TRBJ2-7	-
CASSSGQGHYEQYF	TGTGCCAGCAGCTCGGGACAGGGGCACTACGAGCAGTACTTC	TRBD1	TRBV5-4	TRBJ2-7	-
CAWSVRQGNYGYTF	TGTGCCTGGAGTGTACGGCAGGGAAATTATGGCTACACCTTC	-	TRBV30	TRBJ1-2	-
CASSVAPGTDTQYF	TGTGCCAGCAGCGTAGCCCCGGGCACAGATACGCAGTATTTT	-	TRBV9	TRBJ2-3	-
CAWSGQLNYGYTF	TGTGCCTGGAGTGGACAGCTTAACTATGGCTACACCTTC	-	TRBV30	TRBJ1-2	-
CASSSQRGLNYGYTF	TGTGCCAGCTCATCTCAGCGCGGGCTGAACTATGGCTACACCTTC	-	TRBV18	TRBJ1-2	-
CASSQALASDEKLFF	TGCGCCAGCAGCCAAGCCCTCGCGTCTGATGAAAAACTGTTTTTT	-	TRBV4-1	TRBJ1-4	once
CAISDGAGELFF	TGTGCCATCAGTGACGGGGCCGGGGAGCTGTTTTTT	-	TRBV10-3	TRBJ2-2	few
CASSETRISTDTQYF	TGTGCCAGCAGCGAGACAAGGATTAGCACAGATACGCAGTATTTT	-	TRBV2	TRBJ2-3	-
CASSLSGQGKSETQYF	TGCGCCAGCAGCTTGTCGGGACAGGGGAAATCAGAGACCCAGTACTTC	TRBD1	TRBV5-1	TRBJ2-5	once
CASSPGGGINNSPLHF	TGTGCCAGCAGCCCTGGGGGGGGCATAAACAATTCACCCCTCCACTTT	-	TRBV14	TRBJ1-6	-
CASSPPGPTGANVLTF	TGTGCCAGCAGCCCCCCAGGGCCTACTGGGGCCAACGTCCTGACTTTC	-	TRBV7-9	TRBJ2-6	-
CSVERVRGKETQYF	TGCAGCGTTGAAAGGGTCAGGGGCAAAGAGACCCAGTACTTC	-	TRBV29-1	TRBJ2-5	-
CASSLYRQGVPSNQPQHF	TGTGCCAGCAGCTTGTATAGACAGGGGGTGCCTAGCAATCAGCCCCAGCATTTT	TRBD1	TRBV5-8	TRBJ1-5	-
CASSSGQGFIGEKLFF	TGTGCCAGCAGCTCGGGACAGGGTTTCATTGGTGAAAAACTGTTTTTT	TRBD1	TRBV7-8	TRBJ1-4	-
CASSEGWTGLQETQYF	TGTGCCAGCAGTGAAGGGTGGACGGGGTTACAAGAGACCCAGTACTTC	-	TRBV6-1	TRBJ2-5	-
CASSRQLSYQETQYF	TGTGCCAGCAGTCGACAGTTATCGTACCAAGAGACCCAGTACTTC	-	TRBV6-5	TRBJ2-5	-
CASSQDRGRADSPLHF	TGTGCCAGCAGCCAAGATCGAGGCAGGGCTGATTCACCCCTCCACTTT	-	TRBV14	TRBJ1-6	-
CASTTNPRGELFF	TGTGCCAGCACAACAAACCCTCGAGGGGAGCTGTTTTTT	-	TRBV6-6	TRBJ2-2	-
CASSGFGGGGETQYF	TGTGCCAGCAGTGGGTTTGGGGGCGGGGGAGAGACCCAGTACTTC	-	TRBV6-1	TRBJ2-5	-
CASSIDRGGEQFF	TGTGCCAGCAGCATCGACAGGGGAGGTGAGCAGTTCTTC	TRBD1	TRBV5-6	TRBJ2-1	-